This T cell receptor (beta chain) was sequenced during a study of PD-1 blockade in mismatch repair-deficient tumors. Study background: Patients had approximately 11 mismatch repair-deficient cancer types and were previously treated and progressing.

Every patient had mismatch repair deficiency by PCR or immunohistochemistry. The TCR-sequenced patients were a few responders to pembrolizumab. Germline V gene data show CDR1 as KGHSH and CDR2 as LQKENI. The CDR3 runs 14 residues. V shed 0 bases and J shed 9 bases, with 12 bases lying between them. The table lists this clone with a few counts. The antigen is undetermined. The assay was immunoSEQ multiplex PCR, and TCRdb's table has in-frame clones only and misses some. The data contain 90,000 to 120,000 clones, 82% of them singletons. General study results and limits: Tumor-resident clones, often undetectable pretreatment in blood, expanded then contracted after pembrolizumab.

The source is an adult with mismatch repair-deficient cancer. The chain joins TRBV18 to TRBJ2-1, with a possible D match to TRBD2 (6 bases). The specimen comprised peripheral blood, sampled approximately 35 weeks after starting pembrolizumab. The DNA for the CDR3 is TGTGCCAGCTCACCACCGTCGGGAGTGAGTGAGCAGTTCTTC. Translation gives CASSPPSGVSEQFF.